This T cell receptor beta chain was obtained from a study of early stage breast cancer tumors. Study context: Most invasive tumors, about 80% of the 16, were ER+/PR+/HER2-. Samples were sequenced at 9 to 10-fold average coverage.

Overall study results and limits: Compared with adjacent normal breast, tumors showed about 2.5-fold denser, more clonal T cells.

As regards this clone: Its antigen is still unknown.

Data came from immunoSEQ multiplex PCR; TCRdb stores just in-frame clones and leaves some out. This sample carries about 46,000 clones, around 80% of them seen once, and the ten largest clones take around 3.4%. The CDR3 runs 14 residues. The ends lost 6 bases at V and 4 bases at J; junction bases unmatched: 3. Germline CDR1 is MNHNY and CDR2 is SVGAGI (reference sequence). Specimen: blood. V and J are TRBV6-6 and TRBJ2-2, with 9 bases identical to TRBD2. The clonotype originates from a person aged 35-49 years with breast cancer. The CDR3 reads CASRAGGVTGELFF. As DNA, the CDR3 is TGTGCCAGCAGGGCGGGAGGGGTCACCGGGGAGCTGTTTTTT.